A single sample gave rise to the 23 T cell receptor beta chains below, sequenced in a study of CD8 T cells in ankylosing spondylitis. TCRdb itself ran the 5' RACE reads through MiXCR, one entry per CDR3 protein. The sample carries 130,000 or so distinct CDR3 sequences, around 7% recorded once. The sample was blood, either unsorted or a sorted T cell fraction (not recorded which). Source of these receptors: a male donor with ankylosing spondylitis or in good health (not recorded which).

The table lists this clonotype with many counts. The chain links TRBV12-3 or TRBV12-4 to TRBJ2-7; 8 positions agree with TRBD2. J was trimmed by 3 bases and V by 0 bases; bases with no gene match: 4. The CDR3 is 15 amino acids. CDR3 sequence: CASSLAGRAIYEQYF. The DNA of the CDR3 is TGTGCCAGCAGTTTAGCCGGGAGGGCCATCTACGAGCAGTACTTC.

This clonotype was recorded many times. The chain's CDR3 is CASSRDRGSYNEQFF. The CDR3 region has the DNA TGTGCCAGCAGCCGGGACAGGGGGAGTTACAATGAGCAGTTCTTC. The chain has TRBV14 and TRBJ2-1; 11 nucleotides line up with TRBD1. This CDR3 region has 15 residues. After removal of 4 bases from V and 4 bases from J, the junction contained 3 bases not matched to a gene. The germline gives CDR1 SGHDN, CDR2 FVKESK.

This clonotype has ten or more counts. The chain joins TRBV20-1 to TRBJ2-7, with a tentative D call TRBD2 (5 bases). Trimming cost V 1 base and J 3 bases, with 13 bases left between them. The germline V gene encodes CDR1 DFQATT and CDR2 SNEGSKA (reference sequence). There are 14 residues in the CDR3. The CDR3 sequence: CSARAPGRIYEQYF. The CDR3 DNA sequence: TGCAGTGCTAGAGCCCCGGGAAGGATCTACGAGCAGTACTTC.

This clonotype was recorded many times. The chain links TRBV7-6 to TRBJ1-1, with D possibly TRBD1 on 5 matching bases. The CDR3 has 16 residues. Trimming took off 2 bases at V and 1 base at J, with 14 bases between the two ends. Per germline, CDR1 SGHVS and CDR2 FNYEAQ. CDR3 sequence (DNA): TGTGCCAGCAGCTTAAACTATCAGGGCCAGAACACTGAAGCTTTCTTT. This sequence encodes CASSLNYQGQNTEAFF.

This clonotype came up many times. CDR3 protein: CASSTGTVPYGYTF. In nucleotides, the CDR3 is TGCGCCAGCAGCACCGGGACAGTTCCTTATGGCTACACCTTC. The chain uses TRBV5-1 and TRBJ1-2; 7 bases line up with TRBD1. The CDR3 is 14 residues long. CDR1 is SGHRS and CDR2 is YFSETQ in the germline V gene. The ends lost 4 bases at V and 5 bases at J; junction bases unmatched: 8.

This clonotype was found many times. The chain combines TRBV7-8 with TRBJ2-3; 9 bases line up with TRBD2. The germline gives CDR1 SGHVS, CDR2 FQNEAQ. The CDR3 extends over 17 amino acids. Trimming took 0 bases from V and 4 from J; bases not matched to a gene: 8. The CDR3 here is CASSLASAGGLADTQYF. DNA for the CDR3: TGTGCCAGCAGCTTAGCGTCAGCGGGGGGCCTCGCAGATACGCAGTATTTT.

This clonotype was counted at least ten times. The chain links TRBV29-1 to TRBJ1-2; perhaps TRBD1 as D (6 bases). Germline V gene data show CDR1 as SQVTM and CDR2 as ANQGSEA. V was pared by 6 bases and J by 4 bases, with 15 bases between. CDR3 length: 13 amino acids. The CDR3 spells CSVGPGGSYGYTF. The CDR3, as DNA: TGCAGCGTGGGCCCGGGGGGCTCCTATGGCTACACCTTC.

This clonotype came up many times. The chain combines TRBV5-1 with TRBJ1-1; no clear D. Per the germline V gene, CDR1 is SGHRS and CDR2 is YFSETQ. The CDR3 is made up of 14 amino acids. The V gene lost 0 bases and the J gene lost 3 bases, with 9 bases spanning the gap. CDR3 nucleotides: TGCGCCAGCAGCTTGGCAGGCATGTACACTGAAGCTTTCTTT. It yields the protein CASSLAGMYTEAFF.

Many counts were recorded for this clonotype. The rearrangement uses TRBV4-1 and TRBJ1-2, with 10 bases fitting TRBD1. In germline, CDR1 is MGHRA, CDR2 YSYEKL. V lost 5 bases, J lost 7 bases, and 7 bases stayed unmatched. CDR3 length: 14 amino acids. CDR3: CASSNRDRGSGYTF. Written as DNA, the CDR3 is TGCGCCAGCAGCAACCGGGACAGGGGAAGTGGCTACACCTTC.

The sample holds many counts of this clonotype. The V and J genes are TRBV5-1 and TRBJ1-1; no reliable D call. From germline, CDR1 is SGHRS and CDR2 YFSETQ. This CDR3 comprises 14 residues. The germline V and J ends were trimmed by 0 bases and 3 bases, with 9 bases remaining between them. The CDR3 protein is CASSLVGSDTEAFF. Here the CDR3 DNA reads TGCGCCAGCAGCTTGGTGGGGTCAGACACTGAAGCTTTCTTT. Supplemented by reference TRBV5-1 and TRBJ1-1, the full variable domain reads KAGVTQTPRYLIKTRGQQVTLSCSPISGHRSVSWYQQTPGQGLQFLFEYFSETQRNKGNFPGRFSGRQFSNSRSEMNVSTLELGDSALYLCASSLVGSDTEAFFGQGTRLTVV.

This clonotype was seen only a few times. This chain links TRBV5-6 with TRBJ2-5; 13 bases align to TRBD2. From germline, CDR1 is SGHDT and CDR2 YYEEEE. This CDR3 is 15 amino acids long. The junction had 6 bases not matched to a gene; V was cut back by 5 bases and J by 5 bases. The CDR3 spells CASSRGLAGWETQYF. The DNA of the CDR3 is TGTGCCAGCAGTAGGGGACTAGCGGGATGGGAGACCCAGTACTTC.

The table lists this clonotype with many counts. Written as DNA, the CDR3 is TGCGCCAGCAGCTTTCAAGGGGATGAAAAACTGTTTTTT. This translates into CASSFQGDEKLFF. This sequence joins TRBV5-1 and TRBJ1-4; a possible D gene is TRBD1 (5 bases). Trimming took 2 bases from V and 6 from J, leaving 8 bases between them. This CDR3 is 13 amino acids long. Looked up from germline, CDR1 is SGHRS and CDR2 is YFSETQ.

This chain links TRBV6-2 or TRBV6-3 with TRBJ2-1; 10 bases map to TRBD1. Trimming cost V 5 bases and J 2 bases; bases outside gene matches: 3. Germline V gene lookup returns CDR1 MNHEY and CDR2 SVGEGT. This CDR3 has 15 amino acids. CDR3 DNA sequence: TGTGCCAGCAGTAAGGGACAGGGGACCTACAATGAGCAGTTCTTC. Translated, it gives CASSKGQGTYNEQFF.

This clonotype was seen at least ten times. This chain connects TRBV29-1 to TRBJ1-1; TRBD1 aligns across 7 bases. Germline values: CDR1 SQVTM, CDR2 ANQGSEA. The CDR3 is made up of 15 amino acids. The V gene end was trimmed by 3 bases and the J gene end by 0 bases; junction bases not matched to a gene: 7. This chain's CDR3 is CSVDRLDRMNTEAFF. As DNA, the CDR3 is TGCAGCGTTGACCGACTGGACAGGATGAACACTGAAGCTTTCTTT.

This rearrangement joins TRBV5-1 to TRBJ1-1; D call uncertain. V dropped 5 bases and J dropped 7 bases, with 9 bases sitting between them. The length of the CDR3 is 11 residues. Looked up from germline, CDR1 is SGHRS and CDR2 is YFSETQ. This chain's CDR3 is CASSGQLEAFF. The DNA for the CDR3 is TGCGCCAGCAGTGGGCAGCTTGAAGCTTTCTTT.

This clonotype was seen ten or more times. V and J are TRBV5-1 and TRBJ1-2, with D unclear. In germline, CDR1 is SGHRS, CDR2 YFSETQ. CDR3 length: 14 residues. Between the trimmed V and J ends, which lost 0 bases and 3 bases, there was a span of 9 bases. The CDR3, as DNA: TGCGCCAGCAGCTTGGTGGCCAGCTACTATGGCTACACCTTC. The encoded protein is CASSLVASYYGYTF.

This clonotype was recorded many times. The CDR3 bases are TGTGCCAGCAGCTTTTCCAAACTCACAGATACGCAGTATTTT. Protein: CASSFSKLTDTQYF. The J gene is TRBJ2-3, the V gene TRBV11-2; D not certain. This CDR3 is built from 14 residues. Germline V gene sequence: CDR1 SGHAT, CDR2 FQNNGV. Trimming took 3 bases from V and 2 from J, leaving 9 bases between them.

Many counts were recorded for this clonotype. CDR3 sequence (DNA): TGCGCCAGCAGCTTAGACAGACAGGGGGCAAGTGGGGCCAACGTCCTGACTTTC. This codes for CASSLDRQGASGANVLTF. The gene calls are TRBV5-1 and TRBJ2-6; TRBD1 matches at 10 bases. This CDR3 is 18 amino acids long. With 2 bases clipped from V and 3 bases from J, the junction kept 8 bases outside the gene matches. Germline V CDR1 and CDR2: SGHRS, YFSETQ.

This clonotype was found many times. An end of the junction differs from the germline gene, which may be a read error. The V call is TRBV6-2 or TRBV6-3, the J call TRBJ1-2, with TRBD1 matching 9 bases. CDR1 is MNHEY and CDR2 is SVGEGT in the germline V gene. The CDR3 contains 16 residues. CDR3 sequence reads: CASSDSRDRANYGYTF. CDR3 nucleotides: TGTGCCAGCAGTGACTCCCGGGACAGGGCTAACTATGGCTACACCTTC.

V and J are TRBV6-5 and TRBJ2-6, with 7 bases that match TRBD1. The ends lost 4 bases at V and 1 base at J; junction bases unmatched: 10. In germline, CDR1 is MNHEY, CDR2 SVGAGI. The CDR3 is 18 residues long. The CDR3 loop is CASSFPFTGDSGANVLTF. In nucleotides, the CDR3 is TGTGCCAGCAGTTTCCCCTTCACAGGGGATTCTGGGGCCAACGTCCTGACTTTC.

This clonotype was observed many times. The chain is built from TRBV29-1 and TRBJ2-3; the D call may be TRBD1 or TRBD2 (6 bases each). Germline V lookup: CDR1 SQVTM, CDR2 ANQGSEA. The CDR3 runs 13 residues. V lost 2 bases and J lost 1, with 7 bases in between. Here the CDR3 DNA reads TGCAGCGTTGAAAGGGGGGGCACAGATACGCAGTATTTT. This sequence encodes CSVERGGTDTQYF.

In its sample, this clonotype was seen many times. The V gene is TRBV7-2, the J gene TRBJ1-1; D not resolved. The CDR3 extends over 14 amino acids. CDR1 and CDR2 from the germline V gene are SGHTA and FQGNSA. The V end lost 2 bases, the J end lost 3 bases, and 10 bases lay between the germline ends. CDR3 coding DNA: TGTGCCAGCAGCTTATTAGGGTCGGACACTGAAGCTTTCTTT. It codes for CASSLLGSDTEAFF.

The sample holds many counts of this clonotype. V and J are TRBV12-3 or TRBV12-4 and TRBJ1-2, with 10 bases matching TRBD1. The CDR3 has 15 amino acids. The J segment lost 4 bases and the V segment lost 5 bases, leaving 7 bases of the junction unmatched. The CDR3 DNA sequence: TGTGCCAGCAGTCCAAGACAGGGGGCGGCCTATGGCTACACCTTC. The encoded protein is CASSPRQGAAYGYTF.